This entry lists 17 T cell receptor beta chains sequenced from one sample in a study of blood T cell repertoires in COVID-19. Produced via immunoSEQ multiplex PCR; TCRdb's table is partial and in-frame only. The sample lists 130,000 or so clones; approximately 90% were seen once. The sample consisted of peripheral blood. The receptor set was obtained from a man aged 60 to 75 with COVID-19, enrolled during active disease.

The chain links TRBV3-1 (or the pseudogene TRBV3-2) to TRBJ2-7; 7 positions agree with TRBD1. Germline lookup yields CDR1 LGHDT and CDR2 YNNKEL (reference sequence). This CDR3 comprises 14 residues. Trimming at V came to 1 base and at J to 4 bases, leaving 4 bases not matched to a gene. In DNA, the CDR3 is TGTGCCAGCAGCCAAGGACAGGGCAGGTACGAGCAGTACTTC. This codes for CASSQGQGRYEQYF.

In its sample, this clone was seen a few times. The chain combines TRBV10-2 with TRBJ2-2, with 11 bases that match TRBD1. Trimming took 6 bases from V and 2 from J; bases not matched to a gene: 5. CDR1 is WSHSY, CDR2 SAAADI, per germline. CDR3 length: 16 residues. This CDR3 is CASSSGTGGNTGELFF. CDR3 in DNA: TGCGCCAGCAGCTCAGGGACAGGGGGAAACACCGGGGAGCTGTTTTTT.

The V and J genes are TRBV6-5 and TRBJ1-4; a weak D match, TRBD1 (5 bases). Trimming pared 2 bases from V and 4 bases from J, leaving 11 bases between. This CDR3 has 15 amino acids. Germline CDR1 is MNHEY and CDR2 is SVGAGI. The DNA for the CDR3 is TGTGCCAGCAGTTACAAAACGGGGGGTAATGAAAAACTGTTTTTT. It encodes CASSYKTGGNEKLFF.

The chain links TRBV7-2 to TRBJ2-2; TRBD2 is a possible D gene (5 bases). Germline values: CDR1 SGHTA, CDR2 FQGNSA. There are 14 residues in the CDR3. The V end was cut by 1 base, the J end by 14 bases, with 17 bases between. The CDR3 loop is CASSLEGSYPDLFF. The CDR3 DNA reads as TGTGCCAGCAGCTTAGAAGGGAGCTACCCAGATCTGTTTTTT.

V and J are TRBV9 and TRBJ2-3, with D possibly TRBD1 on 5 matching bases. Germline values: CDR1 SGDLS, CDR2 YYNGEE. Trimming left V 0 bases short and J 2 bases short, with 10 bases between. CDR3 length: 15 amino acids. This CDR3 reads CASSVGGRDTDTQYF. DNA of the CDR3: TGTGCCAGCAGCGTAGGAGGCAGGGACACAGATACGCAGTATTTT.

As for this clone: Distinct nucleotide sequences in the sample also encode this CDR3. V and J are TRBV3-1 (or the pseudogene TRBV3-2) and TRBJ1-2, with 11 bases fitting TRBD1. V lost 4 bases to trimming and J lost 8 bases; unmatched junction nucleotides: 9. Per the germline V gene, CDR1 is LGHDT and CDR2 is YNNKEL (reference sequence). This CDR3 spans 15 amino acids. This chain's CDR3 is CASSLSGQGARGYTF. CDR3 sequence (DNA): TGTGCCAGCAGCCTAAGCGGACAGGGGGCGCGAGGCTACACCTTC.

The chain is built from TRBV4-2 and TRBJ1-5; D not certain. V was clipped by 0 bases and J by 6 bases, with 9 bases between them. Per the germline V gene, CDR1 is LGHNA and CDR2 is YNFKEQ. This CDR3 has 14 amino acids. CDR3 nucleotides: TGTGCCAGCAGCCAAGATCGAGGGTCTCAGCCCCAGCATTTT. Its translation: CASSQDRGSQPQHF.

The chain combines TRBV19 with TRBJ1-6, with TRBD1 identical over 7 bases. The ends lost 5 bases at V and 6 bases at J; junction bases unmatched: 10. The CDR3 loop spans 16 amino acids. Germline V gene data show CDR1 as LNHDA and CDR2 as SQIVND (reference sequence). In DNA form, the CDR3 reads TGTGCCAGTAGTGTGAACTCCGGGACAGCTAATTCACCCCTCCACTTT. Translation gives CASSVNSGTANSPLHF.

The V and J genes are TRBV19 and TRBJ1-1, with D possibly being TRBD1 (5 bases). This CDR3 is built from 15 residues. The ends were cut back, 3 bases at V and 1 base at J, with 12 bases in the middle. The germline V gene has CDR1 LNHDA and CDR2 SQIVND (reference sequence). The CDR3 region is CASSIARDRNTEAFF. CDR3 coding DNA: TGTGCCAGTAGTATCGCCAGGGATAGGAACACTGAAGCTTTCTTT.

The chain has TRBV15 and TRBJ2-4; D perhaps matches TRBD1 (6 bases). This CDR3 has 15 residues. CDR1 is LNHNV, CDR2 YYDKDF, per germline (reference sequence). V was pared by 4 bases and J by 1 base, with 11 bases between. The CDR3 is CATSNVDRAKNIQYF. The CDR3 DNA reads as TGTGCCACCAGCAACGTCGACAGGGCCAAAAACATTCAGTACTTC.

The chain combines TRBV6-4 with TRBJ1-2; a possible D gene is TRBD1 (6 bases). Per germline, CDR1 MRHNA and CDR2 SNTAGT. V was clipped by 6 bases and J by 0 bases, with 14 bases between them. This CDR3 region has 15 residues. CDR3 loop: CASSEDSRANYGYTF. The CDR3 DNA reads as TGTGCCAGCAGCGAGGACAGCCGAGCTAACTATGGCTACACCTTC.

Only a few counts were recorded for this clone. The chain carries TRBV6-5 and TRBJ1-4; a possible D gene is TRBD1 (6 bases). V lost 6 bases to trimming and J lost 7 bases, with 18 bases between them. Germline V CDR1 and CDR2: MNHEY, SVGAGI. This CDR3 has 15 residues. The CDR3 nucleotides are TGTGCCAGCAGCCGCGAGGGGGGGCGAGGTGAAAAACTGTTTTTT. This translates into CASSREGGRGEKLFF.

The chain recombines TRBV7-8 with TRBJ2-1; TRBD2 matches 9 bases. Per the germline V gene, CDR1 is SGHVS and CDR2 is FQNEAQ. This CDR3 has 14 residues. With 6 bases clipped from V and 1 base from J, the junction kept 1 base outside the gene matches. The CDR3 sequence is CASRAGGSYNEQFF. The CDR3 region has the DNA TGTGCCAGCAGGGCGGGGGGGTCCTACAATGAGCAGTTCTTC.

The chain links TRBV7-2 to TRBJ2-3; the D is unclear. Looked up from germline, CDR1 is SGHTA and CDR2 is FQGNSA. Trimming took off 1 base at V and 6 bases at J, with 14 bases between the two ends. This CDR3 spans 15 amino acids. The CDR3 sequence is CASSLDNSFTDTQYF. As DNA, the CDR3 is TGTGCCAGCAGCTTAGACAACAGTTTTACTGATACGCAGTATTTT.

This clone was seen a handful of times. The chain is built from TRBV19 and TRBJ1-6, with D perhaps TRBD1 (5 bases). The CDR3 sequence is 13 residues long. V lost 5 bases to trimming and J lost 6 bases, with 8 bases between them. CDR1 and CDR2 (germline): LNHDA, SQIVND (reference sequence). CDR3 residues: CASSGRGNSPLHF. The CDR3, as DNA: TGTGCCAGTAGTGGAAGGGGTAATTCACCCCTCCACTTT. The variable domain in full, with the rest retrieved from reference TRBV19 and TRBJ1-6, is DGGITQSPKYLFRKEGQNVTLSCEQNLNHDAMYWYRQDPGQGLRLIYYSQIVNDFQKGDIAEGYSVSREKKESFPLTVTSAQKNPTAFYLCASSGRGNSPLHFGNGTRLTVT.

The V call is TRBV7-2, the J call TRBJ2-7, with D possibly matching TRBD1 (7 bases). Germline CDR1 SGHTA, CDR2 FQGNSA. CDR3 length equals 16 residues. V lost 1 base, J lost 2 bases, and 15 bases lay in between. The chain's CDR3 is CASSLGGGTATYEQYF. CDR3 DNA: TGTGCCAGCAGCTTAGGAGGGGGGACAGCCACCTACGAGCAGTACTTC.

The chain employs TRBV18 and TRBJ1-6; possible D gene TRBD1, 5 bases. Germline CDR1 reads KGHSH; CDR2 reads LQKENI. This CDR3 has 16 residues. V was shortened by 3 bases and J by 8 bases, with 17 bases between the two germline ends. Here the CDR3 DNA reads TGTGCCAGCTCACCCCGACCCTGGACAATTGATTCACCCCTCCACTTT. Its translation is CASSPRPWTIDSPLHF.